A selection of T cell receptor beta chains follows, all from one sample in a study of blood T cell repertoires in COVID-19. Only in-frame clones appear in the TCRdb table, and some are missing; sequencing was by immunoSEQ multiplex PCR. The sample has fewer than 250,000 clones; approximately 81% are singletons. The material sequenced was peripheral blood. The source of these receptors is a woman older than 75 with COVID-19, enrolled during active disease. Each CDR3 is given with its conserved first and last residue. The order of the fields is J gene, CDR3 length, clone size, V gene, D gene, CDR3 protein, CDR3 DNA. A D gene is named only where the DNA matches it firmly. Clone size is shown for a subset of rows, as once, few, many or a class of expanded clone.

TRBJ2-3	16	-	TRBV4-2	TRBD2	CASSPGAGGGTDTQYF	TGTGCCAGCAGCCCAGGAGCGGGGGGTGGAACAGATACGCAGTATTTT
TRBJ1-4	14	-	TRBV7-9	-	CASSLEPGNEKLFF	TGTGCCAGCAGCTTAGAACCGGGTAATGAAAAACTGTTTTTT
TRBJ1-2	9	-	TRBV23-1	-	CASSQQNTF	TGCGCCAGCTCACAACAGAACACCTTC
TRBJ1-1	15	once	TRBV28	-	CASSSSGAMNTEAFF	TGTGCCAGCAGCTCCTCAGGGGCGATGAACACTGAAGCTTTCTTT
TRBJ1-2	15	-	TRBV3-1/TRBV3-2	-	CASSPYSSSSYGYTF	TGTGCCAGCAGCCCTTACTCTAGCAGCTCCTATGGCTACACCTTC
TRBJ2-1	16	-	TRBV6-4	TRBD1	CASSDRDRGRVAEQFF	TGTGCCAGCAGTGACCGTGACAGGGGGCGCGTAGCTGAGCAGTTCTTC
TRBJ1-2	16	-	TRBV4-1	-	CASSQEGGVNNYGYTF	TGCGCCAGCAGCCAAGAGGGGGGGGTAAATAACTATGGCTACACCTTC
TRBJ1-3	13	-	TRBV12-3/TRBV12-4	-	CASSFEGRNTIYF	TGTGCCAGCAGTTTCGAGGGAAGAAACACCATATATTTT
TRBJ2-7	15	-	TRBV7-2	-	CASSLAGGFGYEQYF	TGTGCCAGCAGCTTAGCTGGGGGGTTCGGCTACGAGCAGTACTTC
TRBJ2-5	15	few	TRBV7-7	TRBD2	CASSQSGTREETQYF	TGTGCCAGCAGCCAATCCGGGACTAGGGAAGAGACCCAGTACTTC
TRBJ1-4	16	-	TRBV4-2	-	CASSPGEGGRTEKLFF	TGTGCCAGCAGCCCAGGGGAGGGGGGGCGGACTGAAAAACTGTTTTTT
TRBJ1-1	12	-	TRBV29-1	-	CSVEVSGFEAFF	TGCAGCGTTGAAGTTTCAGGGTTTGAAGCTTTCTTT
TRBJ2-3	15	-	TRBV28	TRBD2	CASSSSGEGTDTQYF	TGTGCCAGCAGTTCTAGCGGGGAGGGAACAGATACGCAGTATTTT
TRBJ1-1	14	-	TRBV3-1/TRBV3-2	-	CASSQVEGNTEAFF	TGTGCCAGCAGCCAAGTAGAGGGGAACACTGAAGCTTTCTTT
TRBJ1-4	14	few	TRBV6-5	TRBD1	CASSAGTANGKLFF	TGTGCCAGCAGCGCCGGGACAGCCAACGGAAAACTGTTTTTT
TRBJ2-2	14	-	TRBV3-1/TRBV3-2	-	CASSQLGNTGELFF	TGTGCCAGCAGCCAACTAGGGAACACCGGGGAGCTGTTTTTT
TRBJ1-1	13	-	TRBV28	-	CATRTSLNTEAFF	TGTGCCACCCGGACTTCTTTGAACACTGAAGCTTTCTTT
TRBJ2-3	15	-	TRBV4-2	-	CASSLAAGNTDTQYF	TGTGCCAGCAGCCTAGCGGCGGGGAACACAGATACGCAGTATTTT
TRBJ1-1	14	once	TRBV10-1	-	CASSQGSTHTEAFF	TGCGCCAGCAGTCAGGGTAGCACTCACACTGAAGCTTTCTTT
TRBJ1-1	13	-	TRBV28	-	CASSLNLDTEAFF	TGTGCCAGCAGTTTAAACCTAGACACTGAAGCTTTCTTT
TRBJ1-5	15	-	TRBV15	-	CATSREEGANQPQHF	TGTGCCACCAGCAGAGAGGAAGGGGCCAATCAGCCCCAGCATTTT
TRBJ1-2	16	few	TRBV4-2	-	CASSQGRSEGGYGYTF	TGTGCCAGCAGCCAAGGGCGGTCCGAAGGGGGCTATGGCTACACCTTC
TRBJ2-5	15	-	TRBV3-1/TRBV3-2	TRBD2	CASSPELGTSHPQYF	TGTGCCAGCAGCCCTGAACTCGGGACTAGCCACCCCCAGTACTTC
TRBJ2-5	14	-	TRBV5-1	-	CASRLAGAVETQYF	TGCGCCAGCAGGCTCGCAGGGGCGGTAGAGACCCAGTACTTC
TRBJ1-2	18	-	TRBV5-4	TRBD1	CASSSGGTGGSLSYGYTF	TGTGCCAGCAGCTCTGGAGGGACAGGGGGTAGCCTGTCCTATGGCTACACCTTC
TRBJ1-2	15	once	TRBV6-4	TRBD1	CASSPNRGGIGGYTF	TGTGCCAGCAGCCCTAACAGGGGTGGTATTGGTGGCTACACCTTC
TRBJ1-1	15	few	TRBV9	-	CASSQGGSGNTEAFF	TGTGCCAGCAGCCAAGGGGGATCAGGGAACACTGAAGCTTTCTTT
TRBJ2-1	17	-	TRBV18	TRBD1	CASSLLIGQGASDEQFF	TGTGCCAGCTCACTCCTTATCGGACAGGGGGCTTCGGATGAGCAGTTCTTC
TRBJ2-1	15	-	TRBV19	-	CASNDIIKAGNEQFF	TGTGCCAGTAATGACATCATCAAGGCGGGCAATGAGCAGTTCTTC
TRBJ1-4	17	-	TRBV28	-	CASTSRAVYRTNEKLFF	TGTGCCAGCACCTCGCGGGCCGTCTATCGGACCAATGAAAAACTGTTTTTT
TRBJ1-2	13	-	TRBV13	-	CASSPQTVIGYTF	TGTGCCAGCAGCCCTCAGACAGTCATTGGCTACACCTTC
TRBJ1-2	13	few	TRBV18	TRBD1	CASSPQGADGYTF	TGTGCCAGCTCACCACAGGGGGCAGATGGCTACACCTTC
TRBJ2-3	14	-	TRBV5-1	-	CASSFLASTDTQYF	TGCGCCAGCAGCTTCCTAGCTAGCACAGATACGCAGTATTTT
TRBJ1-3	15	once	TRBV28	-	CASSPQGPPGNTIYF	TGTGCCAGCAGTCCCCAGGGTCCCCCTGGAAACACCATATATTTT
TRBJ1-1	16	-	TRBV3-1/TRBV3-2	TRBD1	CASSQQSTGGGSEAFF	TGTGCCAGCAGCCAACAAAGTACAGGGGGGGGCTCTGAAGCTTTCTTT
TRBJ1-1	14	-	TRBV5-1	TRBD1	CASSGGTEGTEAFF	TGCGCCAGCAGCGGCGGGACAGAGGGCACTGAAGCTTTCTTT
TRBJ1-5	14	-	TRBV7-9	TRBD1	CASSPGTGGQPQHF	TGTGCCAGCAGCCCCGGGACAGGGGGTCAGCCCCAGCATTTT
TRBJ1-2	15	-	TRBV6-5	-	CASSYSARLNYGYTF	TGTGCCAGCAGTTACTCGGCCAGGCTAAACTATGGCTACACCTTC
TRBJ2-7	16	once	TRBV15	-	CATSGQSGVRTYEQYF	TGTGCCACCAGCGGACAGAGTGGGGTCAGGACCTACGAGCAGTACTTC
TRBJ2-2	17	-	TRBV10-3	-	CAISGVSVNEVAGELFF	TGTGCCATCAGTGGGGTTTCGGTTAATGAGGTCGCCGGGGAGCTGTTTTTT
TRBJ1-6	14	-	TRBV4-3	TRBD1	CASSQDARGSPLHF	TGCGCCAGCAGCCAAGATGCCAGGGGGTCACCCCTCCACTTT
TRBJ2-3	15	-	TRBV4-2	-	CASSPRSGVTDTQYF	TGTGCCAGCAGCCCGAGGTCAGGGGTGACAGATACGCAGTATTTT
TRBJ1-5	14	once	TRBV30	TRBD1	CAWSRTGTNQPQHF	TGTGCCTGGAGTCGGACAGGGACCAATCAGCCCCAGCATTTT
TRBJ1-3	15	-	TRBV29-1	-	CSVDDRSNSGNTIYF	TGCAGCGTTGATGACAGGTCCAACTCTGGAAACACCATATATTTT
TRBJ2-2	14	-	TRBV13	TRBD1	CASSFQQGAGELFF	TGTGCCAGCAGCTTTCAACAGGGGGCCGGGGAGCTGTTTTTT
TRBJ1-1	15	once	TRBV5-4	-	CASSSNPTGNTEAFF	TGTGCCAGCAGCTCCAATCCGACAGGGAACACTGAAGCTTTCTTT
TRBJ1-2	15	-	TRBV27	-	CASSLSWTSNYGYTF	TGTGCCAGCAGTTTATCATGGACAAGCAACTATGGCTACACCTTC